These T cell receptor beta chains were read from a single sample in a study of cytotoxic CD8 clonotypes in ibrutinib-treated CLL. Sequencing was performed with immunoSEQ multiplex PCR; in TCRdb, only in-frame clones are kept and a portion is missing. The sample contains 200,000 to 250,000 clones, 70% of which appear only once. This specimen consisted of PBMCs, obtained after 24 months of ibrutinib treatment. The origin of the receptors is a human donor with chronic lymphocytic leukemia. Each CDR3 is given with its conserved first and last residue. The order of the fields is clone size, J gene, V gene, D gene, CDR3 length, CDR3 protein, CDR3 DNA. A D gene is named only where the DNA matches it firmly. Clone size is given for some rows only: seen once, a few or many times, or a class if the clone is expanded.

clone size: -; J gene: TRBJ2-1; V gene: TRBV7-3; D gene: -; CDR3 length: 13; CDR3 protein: CASSSQGGYEQFF; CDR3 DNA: TGTGCCAGCAGCTCACAGGGAGGTTATGAGCAGTTCTTC
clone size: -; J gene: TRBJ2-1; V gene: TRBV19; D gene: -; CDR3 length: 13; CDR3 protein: CASSTEDRGRQFF; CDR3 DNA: TGTGCCAGTAGTACGGAGGACCGTGGGCGGCAGTTCTTC
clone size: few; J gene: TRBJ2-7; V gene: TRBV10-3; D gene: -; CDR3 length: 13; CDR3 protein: CAIGAVSSYEQYF; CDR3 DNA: TGTGCCATCGGGGCGGTTAGCTCTTACGAGCAGTACTTC
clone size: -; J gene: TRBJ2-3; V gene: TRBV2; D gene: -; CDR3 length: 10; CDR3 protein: CAIDGGTQYF; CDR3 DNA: TGTGCCATCGACGGCGGTACGCAGTATTTT
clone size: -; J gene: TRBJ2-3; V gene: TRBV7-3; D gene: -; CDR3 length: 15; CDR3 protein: CASSLEGRSADTQYF; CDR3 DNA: TGTGCCAGCAGCTTAGAGGGTAGATCGGCAGATACGCAGTATTTT
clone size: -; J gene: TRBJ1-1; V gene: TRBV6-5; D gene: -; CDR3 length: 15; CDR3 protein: CASTRGGKVNTEAFF; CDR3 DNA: TGTGCCAGCACACGGGGGGGAAAAGTGAACACTGAAGCTTTCTTT
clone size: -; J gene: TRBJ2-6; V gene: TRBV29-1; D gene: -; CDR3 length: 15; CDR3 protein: CSVAGGNSGANVLTF; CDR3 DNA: TGCAGCGTTGCAGGCGGGAACTCTGGGGCCAACGTCCTGACTTTC
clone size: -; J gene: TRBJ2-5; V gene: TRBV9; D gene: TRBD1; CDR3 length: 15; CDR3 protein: CASSPGTGNSETQYF; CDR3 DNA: TGTGCCAGCAGCCCCGGGACAGGGAACTCGGAGACCCAGTACTTC
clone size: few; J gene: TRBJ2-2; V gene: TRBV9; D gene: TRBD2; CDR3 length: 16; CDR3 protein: CASSRTSGANTGELFF; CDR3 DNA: TGTGCCAGCAGCAGGACTAGCGGGGCGAACACCGGGGAGCTGTTTTTT
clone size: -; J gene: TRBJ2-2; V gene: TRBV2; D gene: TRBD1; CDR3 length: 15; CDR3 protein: CASSRTGVDTGELFF; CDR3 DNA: TGTGCCAGCAGCAGGACAGGGGTGGACACCGGGGAGCTGTTTTTT
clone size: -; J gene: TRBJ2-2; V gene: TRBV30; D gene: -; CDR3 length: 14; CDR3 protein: CAWNRGMVRGELFF; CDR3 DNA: TGTGCCTGGAATCGCGGGATGGTACGGGGGGAGCTGTTTTTT
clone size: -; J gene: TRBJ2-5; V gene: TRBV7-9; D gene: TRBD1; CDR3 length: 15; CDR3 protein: CASRQDREWSETQYF; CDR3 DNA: TGTGCCAGCAGACAAGACAGGGAGTGGTCAGAGACCCAGTACTTC
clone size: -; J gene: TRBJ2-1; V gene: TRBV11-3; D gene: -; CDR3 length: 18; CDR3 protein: CASSLGTIQGSSYNEQFF; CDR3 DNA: TGTGCCAGCAGCTTAGGGACAATACAGGGAAGCTCCTACAATGAGCAGTTCTTC
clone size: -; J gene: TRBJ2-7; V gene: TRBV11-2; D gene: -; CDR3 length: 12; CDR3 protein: CASSYQGYEQYF; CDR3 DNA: TGTGCCAGCAGCTATCAGGGTTACGAGCAGTACTTC
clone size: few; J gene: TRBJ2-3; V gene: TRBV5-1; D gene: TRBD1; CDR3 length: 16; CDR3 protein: CASSQTGTGELDTQYF; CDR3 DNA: TGCGCCAGCAGCCAAACCGGGACAGGGGAATTAGATACGCAGTATTTT
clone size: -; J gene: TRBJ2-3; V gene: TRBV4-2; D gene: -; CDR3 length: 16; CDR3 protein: CASSYQQGVGEDTQYF; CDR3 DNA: TGTGCCAGCAGCTACCAACAGGGCGTAGGGGAAGATACGCAGTATTTT
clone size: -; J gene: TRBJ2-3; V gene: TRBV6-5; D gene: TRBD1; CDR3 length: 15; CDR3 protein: CASSFFQGAKDTQYF; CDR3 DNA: TGTGCCAGCAGTTTCTTTCAGGGGGCAAAAGATACGCAGTATTTT
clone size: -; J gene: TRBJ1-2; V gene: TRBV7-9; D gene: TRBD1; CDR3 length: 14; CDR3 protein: CASSPWDRGYGYTF; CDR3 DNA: TGTGCCAGCAGCCCATGGGACAGGGGCTATGGCTACACCTTC
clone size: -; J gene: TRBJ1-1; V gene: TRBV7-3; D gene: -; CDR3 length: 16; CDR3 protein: CASSRDPGIGNTEAFF; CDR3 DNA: TGTGCCAGCAGTCGGGATCCAGGGATTGGGAACACTGAAGCTTTCTTT
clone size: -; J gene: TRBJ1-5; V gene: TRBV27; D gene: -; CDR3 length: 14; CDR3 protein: CASSLGGGNQPQHF; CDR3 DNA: TGTGCCAGCAGTTTAGGGGGGGGCAATCAGCCCCAGCATTTT
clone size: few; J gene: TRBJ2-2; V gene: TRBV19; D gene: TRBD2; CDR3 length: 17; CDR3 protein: CASSKSSGIGNTGELFF; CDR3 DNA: TGTGCCAGTAGTAAAAGTAGCGGGATAGGGAACACCGGGGAGCTGTTTTTT
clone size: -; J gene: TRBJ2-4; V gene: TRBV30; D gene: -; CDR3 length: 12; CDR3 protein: CAWSTEGNIQYF; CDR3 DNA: TGTGCCTGGAGTACGGAGGGGAACATTCAGTACTTC
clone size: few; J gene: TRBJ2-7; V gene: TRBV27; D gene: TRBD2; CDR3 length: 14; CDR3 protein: CANNSPGLGYEQYF; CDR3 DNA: TGTGCCAACAATTCACCGGGACTAGGATACGAGCAGTACTTC
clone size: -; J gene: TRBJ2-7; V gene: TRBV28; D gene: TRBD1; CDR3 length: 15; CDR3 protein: CASSAPGQLNYEQYF; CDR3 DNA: TGTGCCAGCAGTGCTCCGGGACAGCTAAATTACGAGCAGTACTTC
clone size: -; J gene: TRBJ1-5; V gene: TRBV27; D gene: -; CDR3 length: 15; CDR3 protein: CASSFGGMGNQPQHF; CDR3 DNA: TGTGCCAGCAGTTTCGGGGGTATGGGCAATCAGCCCCAGCATTTT
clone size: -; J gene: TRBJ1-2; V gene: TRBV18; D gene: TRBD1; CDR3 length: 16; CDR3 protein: CASSPRDRGPNYGYTF; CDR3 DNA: TGTGCCAGCTCACCACGGGACAGGGGGCCTAACTATGGCTACACCTTC
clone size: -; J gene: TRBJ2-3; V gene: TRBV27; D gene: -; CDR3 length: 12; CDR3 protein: CASSLRGDTQYF; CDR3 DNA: TGTGCCAGCAGTCTCCGAGGAGATACGCAGTATTTT
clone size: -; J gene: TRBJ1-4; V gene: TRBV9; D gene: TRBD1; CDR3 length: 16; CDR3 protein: CASSVGGGTGNEKLFF; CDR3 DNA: TGTGCCAGCAGCGTAGGAGGGGGGACAGGGAATGAAAAACTGTTTTTT
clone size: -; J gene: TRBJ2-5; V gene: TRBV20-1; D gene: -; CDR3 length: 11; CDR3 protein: CSGGWQETQYF; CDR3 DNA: TGCAGTGGGGGGTGGCAAGAGACCCAGTACTTC
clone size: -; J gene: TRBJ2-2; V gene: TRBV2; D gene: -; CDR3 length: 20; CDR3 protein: CASSVTPAGQSGANTGELFF; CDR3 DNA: TGTGCCAGCAGTGTGACCCCAGCTGGACAGTCGGGAGCGAACACCGGGGAGCTGTTTTTT
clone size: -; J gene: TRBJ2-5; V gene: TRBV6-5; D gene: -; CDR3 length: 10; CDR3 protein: CASGVETQYF; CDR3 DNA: TGTGCCAGCGGTGTAGAGACCCAGTACTTC
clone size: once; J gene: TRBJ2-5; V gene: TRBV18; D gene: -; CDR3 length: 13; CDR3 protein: CASSPPLAETQYF; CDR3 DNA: TGTGCCAGCTCACCTCCGTTGGCGGAGACCCAGTACTTC
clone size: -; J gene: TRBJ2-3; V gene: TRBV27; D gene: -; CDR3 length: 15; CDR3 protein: CASSPVTGRADTQYF; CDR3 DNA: TGTGCCAGCAGTCCGGTAACAGGGCGAGCAGATACGCAGTATTTT
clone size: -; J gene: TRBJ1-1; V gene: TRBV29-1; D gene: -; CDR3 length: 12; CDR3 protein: CSVGIGQTEAFF; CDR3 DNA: TGCAGCGTTGGGATAGGGCAGACTGAAGCTTTCTTT
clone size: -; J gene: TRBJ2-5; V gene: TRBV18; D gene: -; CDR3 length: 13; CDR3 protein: CASSSFKEETQYF; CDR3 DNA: TGTGCCAGCTCATCCTTCAAGGAGGAGACCCAGTACTTC
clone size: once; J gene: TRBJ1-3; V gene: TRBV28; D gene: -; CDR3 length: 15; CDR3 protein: CASSLTGTTGNTIYF; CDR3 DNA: TGTGCCAGCAGCCTGACCGGGACGACTGGAAACACCATATATTTT
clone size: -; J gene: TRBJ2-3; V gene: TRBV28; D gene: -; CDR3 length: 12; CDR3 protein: CASSSKSDTQYF; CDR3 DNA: TGTGCCAGCAGTTCCAAATCGGATACGCAGTATTTT
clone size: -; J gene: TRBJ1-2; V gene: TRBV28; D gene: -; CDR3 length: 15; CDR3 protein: CASSATPQGAYGYTF; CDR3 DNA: TGTGCCAGCAGTGCGACACCCCAGGGAGCCTATGGCTACACCTTC
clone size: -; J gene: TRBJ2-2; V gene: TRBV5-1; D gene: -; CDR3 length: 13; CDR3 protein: CASSFRNTGELFF; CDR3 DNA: TGCGCCAGCAGCTTTCGGAACACCGGGGAGCTGTTTTTT
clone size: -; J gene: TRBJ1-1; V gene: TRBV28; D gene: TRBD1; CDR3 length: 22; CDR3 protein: CASSFSPWDRRNRGSPDTEAFF; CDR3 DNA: TGTGCCAGCAGTTTCTCTCCATGGGACCGGCGGAACAGGGGGTCCCCGGACACTGAAGCTTTCTTT
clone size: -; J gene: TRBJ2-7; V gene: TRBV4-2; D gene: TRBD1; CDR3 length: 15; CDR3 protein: CASSPLRTGGYEQYF; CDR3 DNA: TGTGCCAGCAGCCCACTCCGGACAGGCGGCTACGAGCAGTACTTC
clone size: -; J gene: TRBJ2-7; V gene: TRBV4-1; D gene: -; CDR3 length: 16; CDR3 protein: CASSQEKSGARREQYF; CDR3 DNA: TGCGCCAGCAGCCAAGAGAAGTCAGGGGCACGCCGGGAGCAGTACTTC
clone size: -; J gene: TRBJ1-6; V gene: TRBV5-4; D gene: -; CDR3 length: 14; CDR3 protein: CASSFEGVNSPLHF; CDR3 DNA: TGTGCCAGCAGCTTCGAAGGGGTCAATTCACCCCTCCACTTT
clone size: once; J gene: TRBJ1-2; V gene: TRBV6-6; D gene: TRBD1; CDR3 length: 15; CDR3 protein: CASSRPDRTNYGYTF; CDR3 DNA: TGTGCCAGCAGTCGACCGGACAGGACTAACTATGGCTACACCTTC
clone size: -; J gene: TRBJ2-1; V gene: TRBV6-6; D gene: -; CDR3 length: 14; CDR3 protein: CASGGFTSYNEQFF; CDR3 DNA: TGTGCCAGCGGGGGCTTCACCTCCTACAATGAGCAGTTCTTC
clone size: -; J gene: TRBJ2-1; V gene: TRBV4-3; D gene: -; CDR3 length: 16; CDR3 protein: CASSQDQASRRNEQFF; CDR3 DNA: TGCGCCAGCAGCCAAGATCAAGCGAGTCGGCGGAATGAGCAGTTCTTC
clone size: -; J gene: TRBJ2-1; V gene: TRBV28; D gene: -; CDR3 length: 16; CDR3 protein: CASSTLDGAGVNEQFF; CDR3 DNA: TGTGCCAGCAGTACCTTGGACGGAGCCGGTGTGAATGAGCAGTTCTTC
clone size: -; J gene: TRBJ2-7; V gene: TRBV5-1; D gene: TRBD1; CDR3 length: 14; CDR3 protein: CASSNGQAQYEQYF; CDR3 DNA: TGCGCCAGCAGCAATGGACAGGCCCAGTACGAGCAGTACTTC
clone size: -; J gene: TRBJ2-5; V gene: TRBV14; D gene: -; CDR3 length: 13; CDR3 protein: CASSQGNTGTQYF; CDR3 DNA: TGTGCCAGCAGCCAAGGCAATACAGGGACCCAGTACTTC
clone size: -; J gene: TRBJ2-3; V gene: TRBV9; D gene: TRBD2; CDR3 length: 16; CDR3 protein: CASSVYAGGSTDTQYF; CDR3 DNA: TGTGCCAGCAGCGTATATGCGGGGGGAAGCACAGATACGCAGTATTTT
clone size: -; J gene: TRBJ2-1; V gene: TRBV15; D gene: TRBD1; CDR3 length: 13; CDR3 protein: CATSRNRGDEQFF; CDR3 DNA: TGTGCCACCAGCAGGAACAGGGGGGATGAGCAGTTCTTC
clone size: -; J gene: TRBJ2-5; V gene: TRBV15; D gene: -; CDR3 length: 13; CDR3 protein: CATSRGLQETQYF; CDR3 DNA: TGTGCCACCAGCAGAGGCCTCCAAGAGACCCAGTACTTC
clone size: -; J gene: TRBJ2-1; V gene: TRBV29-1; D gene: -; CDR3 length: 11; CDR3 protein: CSVAWFTEQFF; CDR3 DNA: TGCAGCGTTGCATGGTTTACTGAGCAGTTCTTC
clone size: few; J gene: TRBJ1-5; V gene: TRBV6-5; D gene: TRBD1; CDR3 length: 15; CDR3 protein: CASRRGTGSNQPQHF; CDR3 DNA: TGTGCCAGCAGACGAGGGACAGGTAGCAATCAGCCCCAGCATTTT
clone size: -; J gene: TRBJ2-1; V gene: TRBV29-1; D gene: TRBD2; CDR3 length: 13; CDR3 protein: CSVTPGGGNEQFF; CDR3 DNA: TGCAGCGTCACCCCCGGGGGAGGGAATGAGCAGTTCTTC
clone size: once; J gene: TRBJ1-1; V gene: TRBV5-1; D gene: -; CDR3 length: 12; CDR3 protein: CASRSGNTEAFF; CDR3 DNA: TGCGCCAGCAGGTCTGGGAACACTGAAGCTTTCTTT